A selection of T cell receptor beta chains follows, all from one sample in a study of blood T cell repertoires in COVID-19. Sequenced by immunoSEQ multiplex PCR; TCRdb stores in-frame clones only, minus some. The table lists around 300,000 clones, around 86% of them singletons. Sequencing input: peripheral blood. These receptors all come from a man aged 50 or older with active or convalescent COVID-19. The CDR3 runs from the conserved cysteine through the conserved F or W. A D gene is named only where the DNA matches it firmly. A clone size is listed for some rows: how often the clone was seen (once, few, many), or a class if it is expanded.

V	D	J	size	DNA	CDR3
TRBV30	.	TRBJ1-1	.	TGTGCCTGGAGTGTGAACGGGGTTGAAGCTTTCTTT	CAWSVNGVEAFF
TRBV30	TRBD1	TRBJ1-6	.	TGTGCCTGGAGGGACAGGGGTTCACCCCTCCACTTT	CAWRDRGSPLHF
TRBV28	.	TRBJ1-2	.	TGTGCCAGCAGTTTAAGGGGGTCAGGGGCGACTGGCTACACCTTC	CASSLRGSGATGYTF
TRBV28	TRBD1	TRBJ1-4	.	TGTGCCAGTTGGGACAGCTTTAATGAAAAACTGTTTTTT	CASWDSFNEKLFF
TRBV19	.	TRBJ1-1	.	TGTGCCAGTAGTATGACAGTGATGAACACTGAAGCTTTCTTT	CASSMTVMNTEAFF
TRBV14	.	TRBJ1-5	.	TGTGCCAGCAGCCCGACAGGCAATCAGCCCCAGCATTTT	CASSPTGNQPQHF
TRBV24-1	TRBD2	TRBJ2-1	.	TGTGCCACCAGTGATTACCGAGCGGGAGCCGACAACAATGAGCAGTTCTTC	CATSDYRAGADNNEQFF
TRBV19	TRBD1	TRBJ2-1	.	TGTGCCAGTAGTATAGGGGCAGGGGGCCAGGGTGTATATGAGCAGTTCTTC	CASSIGAGGQGVYEQFF
TRBV12-5	.	TRBJ2-5	.	TGTGCTAGTGCTCCGGACAGACAAGAGACCCAGTACTTC	CASAPDRQETQYF
TRBV11-2	.	TRBJ2-1	.	TGTGCCAGCACCCTCGGGAACTCCTACAATGAGCAGTTCTTC	CASTLGNSYNEQFF
TRBV15	.	TRBJ1-4	few	TGTGCCACCAGCAGAGCCAGGTTGGGTGAAAAACTGTTTTTT	CATSRARLGEKLFF
TRBV18	TRBD1	TRBJ1-2	.	TGTGCCAGCTCACCACCCGGACAGGGGGAAATTAACTATGGCTACACCTTC	CASSPPGQGEINYGYTF
TRBV10-2	TRBD2	TRBJ2-7	.	TGCGCCAGCAGGACAGTCATAGCGGGGAGCTCCTACGAGCAGTACTTC	CASRTVIAGSSYEQYF
TRBV5-5	.	TRBJ1-5	.	TGTGCCAGCAGCTTGGGCCCTACCGAGCAGCCCCAGCATTTT	CASSLGPTEQPQHF
TRBV18	TRBD1	TRBJ2-1	.	TGTGCCAGCTCACCGGACCGGGACAGGGGACTGTTCTTC	CASSPDRDRGLFF
TRBV28	.	TRBJ2-7	.	TGTGCCAGCAGTTTAGACGGGAGCCCGAACGAGCAGTACTTC	CASSLDGSPNEQYF
TRBV7-8	.	TRBJ1-3	.	TGTGCCAGCAGCTTGGACAGCCCGTCCTCTGGAAACACCATATATTTT	CASSLDSPSSGNTIYF
TRBV19	TRBD2	TRBJ2-4	.	TGTGCCAGTAGTATCAGGGAGGGCTCGAACATTCAGTACTTC	CASSIREGSNIQYF
TRBV5-8	.	TRBJ1-1	.	TGTGCCAGCAGTCCCGAAATCGACAGATTGAACACTGAAGCTTTCTTT	CASSPEIDRLNTEAFF
TRBV6-5	TRBD1	TRBJ1-2	.	TGTGCCAGCACCATGGACAGGGGAGGATATGGCTACACCTTC	CASTMDRGGYGYTF
TRBV18	.	TRBJ1-5	.	TGTGCCAGCTCACCTTGGGGCGGAATTAATCAGCCCCAGCATTTT	CASSPWGGINQPQHF
TRBV24-1	.	TRBJ2-2	.	TGTGCCACCAGTGATTTGGGTCTAGCGAACACCGGGGAGCTGTTTTTT	CATSDLGLANTGELFF
TRBV3-1/TRBV3-2	.	TRBJ2-7	.	TGTGCCAGCAGCCAAGATCTGGTTCAAGGGGACGAGCAGTACTTC	CASSQDLVQGDEQYF
TRBV5-1	.	TRBJ2-2	.	TGCGCCAGCAGCTTAGGACAGAACACCGGGGAGCTGTTTTTT	CASSLGQNTGELFF
TRBV9	TRBD2	TRBJ2-1	.	TGTGTCACCCCCACTAGCGGGTGTCACAATGAGCAGTTCTTC	CVTPTSGCHNEQFF
TRBV4-2	TRBD1	TRBJ1-1	.	TGTGCCAGCAGCCAAGAGCGACAGGGAGGTTTGGAGGAAGCTTTCTTT	CASSQERQGGLEEAFF
TRBV5-1	TRBD1	TRBJ2-7	.	TGCGCCAGCAGCTGGACAGGGGACTCCTACGAGCAGTACTTC	CASSWTGDSYEQYF
TRBV6-5	.	TRBJ1-6	once	TGTGCCAGCAGTTACACAGGACCCTATAATTCACCCCTCCACTTT	CASSYTGPYNSPLHF
TRBV6-2/TRBV6-3	.	TRBJ2-7	.	TGTGCCAGCAGTACTCCCCTCGACAGGAGATCCTACGAGCAGTACTTC	CASSTPLDRRSYEQYF
TRBV3-1/TRBV3-2	TRBD2	TRBJ2-1	.	TGTGCCAGCAGCCAAGCAGCGGGATCCTACAATGAGCAGTTCTTC	CASSQAAGSYNEQFF
TRBV28	.	TRBJ1-2	.	TGTGCCAGCAGTCCGGGACACAATGGCTATGGCTACACCTTC	CASSPGHNGYGYTF
TRBV28	TRBD1	TRBJ2-3	.	TGTGCCAGCAGGGACCGGGACAGTCCTAGCACAGATACGCAGTATTTT	CASRDRDSPSTDTQYF
TRBV6-6	.	TRBJ1-4	.	TGTGCCAGCAGTTACTCATTCAGGGAAAAACTGTTTTTT	CASSYSFREKLFF
TRBV11-2	TRBD1	TRBJ2-1	.	TGTGCCAGCGGCCAGGGACAGGAGAATGAGCAGTTCTTC	CASGQGQENEQFF
TRBV2	.	TRBJ1-5	.	TGTGCCAGCTCTTCAGGGGAGAGTCAGCCCCAGCATTTT	CASSSGESQPQHF
TRBV10-3	.	TRBJ2-7	.	TGTGCCATCAGTGAGTCCGGGGATAGCTCCTACGAGCAGTACTTC	CAISESGDSSYEQYF
TRBV6-5	.	TRBJ1-1	.	TGTGCCAGCACTGGGCTTGTGAACACTGAAGCTTTCTTT	CASTGLVNTEAFF
TRBV5-1	.	TRBJ2-2	.	TGCGCCAGCACCCGGGACACTATGAACACCGGGGAGCTGTTTTTT	CASTRDTMNTGELFF
TRBV18	TRBD1	TRBJ1-2	.	TGTGCCAGCTCACCAACCGGGACAGGGGTGTTGAGTGGGTATGGCTACACCTTC	CASSPTGTGVLSGYGYTF
TRBV7-7	.	TRBJ2-5	.	TGTGCCAGCAGTGCGGATTTCCAAGAGACCCAGTACTTC	CASSADFQETQYF
TRBV12-3/TRBV12-4	.	TRBJ1-2	once	TGTGCCAGCAGTTTACCCGCCGGGGGCTACACCTTC	CASSLPAGGYTF
TRBV5-6	TRBD1	TRBJ1-4	few	TGTGCCAGCAGCTTTTTTTGGGACAGCTCAAATGAAAAACTGTTTTTT	CASSFFWDSSNEKLFF
TRBV30	.	TRBJ1-3	.	TGTGCCTGGAGTGGAGTTGGAAACACCATATATTTT	CAWSGVGNTIYF
TRBV11-2	.	TRBJ1-2	.	TGTGCCAGCAGCCCAGGGGTGGGGGGCTACACCTTC	CASSPGVGGYTF
TRBV4-3	.	TRBJ2-5	.	TGCGCCAGCAGCCAAGATCCGGGGATAGAAGAGACCCAGTACTTC	CASSQDPGIEETQYF
TRBV6-5	.	TRBJ1-5	.	TGTGCCAGCAGTTTCTCCCCTCTTAGCAATCAGCCCCAGCATTTT	CASSFSPLSNQPQHF
TRBV11-2	TRBD2	TRBJ2-1	.	TGTGCCAGCAGACCCCTGACTAGCGGGAGGAGGAGTGAGCAGTTCTTC	CASRPLTSGRRSEQFF
TRBV18	.	TRBJ2-2	.	TGTGCCAGCTCACCCCAGGCCGGGAGTGAACACCGGGGAGCTGTTTTT	CASSPQAGSEHRGAVF